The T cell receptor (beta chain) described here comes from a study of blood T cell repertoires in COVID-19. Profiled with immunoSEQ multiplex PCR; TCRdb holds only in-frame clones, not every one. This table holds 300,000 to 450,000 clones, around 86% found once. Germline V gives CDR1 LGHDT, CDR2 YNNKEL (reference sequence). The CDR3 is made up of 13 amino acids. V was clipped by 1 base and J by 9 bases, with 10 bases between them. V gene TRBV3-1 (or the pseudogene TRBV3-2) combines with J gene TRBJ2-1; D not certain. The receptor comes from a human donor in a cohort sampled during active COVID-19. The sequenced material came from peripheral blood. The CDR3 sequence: CASSQVRVGEQFF. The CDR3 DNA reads TGTGCCAGCAGCCAAGTTCGAGTCGGTGAGCAGTTCTTC.